The 10 T cell receptor beta chains below all came from one sample that was sequenced in a study of T cells in Graves' hyperthyroidism and ophthalmopathy. RNA transcripts served as the template for amplifying TCR beta CDR3 regions. The study used the HTBI primer set for a first-round RT-PCR of the TCR CDR3. Each CDR3 protein gets one entry after TCRdb re-called the multiplex PCR reads with MiXCR. This sample yields about 480,000 distinct CDR3 sequences, of which approximately 25% are seen a single time; approximately 11% belongs to the top ten. The sample taken for sequencing was blood. All receptors come from a woman younger than 45 with Graves' ophthalmopathy.

This clonotype was found many times. The chain links TRBV20-1 to TRBJ1-5, with 7 bases fitting TRBD1. J was trimmed by 4 bases and V by 5 bases; bases with no gene match: 2. The CDR3 has 12 residues. Per germline, CDR1 DFQATT and CDR2 SNEGSKA (reference sequence). The DNA for the CDR3 is TGCAGTGCTCAACAGGGGAATCAGCCCCAGCATTTT. It specifies CSAQQGNQPQHF.

This clonotype was counted at least ten times. V usage is TRBV27 and J usage is TRBJ1-2; tentative D call: TRBD1 (6 bases). Trimming shortened V by 1 base and J by 6 bases, and 18 bases separated the two germline ends. Looked up from germline, CDR1 is MNHEY and CDR2 is SMNVEV (reference sequence). This CDR3 has 16 residues. CDR3 residues: CASSLLWGRETNGYTF. CDR3 DNA sequence: TGTGCCAGCAGTTTATTATGGGGGCGCGAAACGAATGGCTACACCTTC.

The chain joins TRBV7-2 to TRBJ1-2; 9 bases are shared with TRBD1. The J segment lost 6 bases and the V segment lost 5 bases, leaving 10 bases of the junction unmatched. The CDR3 loop spans 15 amino acids. Germline V gene lookup returns CDR1 SGHTA and CDR2 FQGNSA. The CDR3 DNA follows: TGTGCCAGCAGCCCCCCTGTAGGGACAGGGAATGGCTACACCTTC. Its protein product is CASSPPVGTGNGYTF.

This clonotype has ten or more counts. The chain couples TRBV12-3 or TRBV12-4 to TRBJ1-5; TRBD1 is a possible D gene (6 bases). The CDR3 length is 13 residues. V lost 6 bases and J lost 1, with 7 bases in between. CDR3 region: CASRGQSNQPQHF. In nucleotides, the CDR3 is TGTGCCAGCAGGGGACAAAGCAATCAGCCCCAGCATTTT.

This clonotype was seen many times. The V and J genes are TRBV12-3 or TRBV12-4 and TRBJ2-2; no clear D. The CDR3 spans 12 residues. The V end was cut by 3 bases, the J end by 6 bases, with 5 bases between. CDR3 in DNA: TGTGCCAGCAGTTTTGTGGCCGGGGAGCTGTTTTTT. Encoded protein: CASSFVAGELFF.

The J gene is TRBJ2-4, the V gene TRBV6-2 or TRBV6-3; TRBD2 aligns across 8 bases. Looked up from germline, CDR1 is MNHEY and CDR2 is SVGEGT. This CDR3 is 14 amino acids long. V was pared by 5 bases and J by 7 bases, with 7 bases of the junction left unmatched. CDR3 protein: CASSPGGTPNIQYF. In DNA, the CDR3 is TGTGCCAGCAGTCCGGGGGGGACACCTAACATTCAGTACTTC.

This chain joins TRBV3-1 and TRBJ1-1; 10 bases agree with TRBD1. The CDR3 has 15 amino acids. Trimming at V came to 3 bases and at J to 1 base, leaving 2 bases not matched to a gene. The germline CDR1 and CDR2 sequences are LGHDT and YNNKEL (reference sequence). The DNA of the CDR3 is TGTGCCAGCAGCCATTGGGACAGGGGGAACACTGAAGCTTTCTTT. Its translation is CASSHWDRGNTEAFF.

The J gene is TRBJ1-2, the V gene TRBV28, with a tentative D call TRBD1 (6 bases). V was cut by 6 bases and J by 10 bases, with 21 bases left in between. The length of the CDR3 is 14 residues. Germline V lookup: CDR1 MDHEN, CDR2 SYDVKM. The CDR3 nucleotides are TGTGCCAGCAGAAAAACATGGGGCGCAGGGGTCTACACCTTC. Amino acid sequence: CASRKTWGAGVYTF.

This clonotype was counted at least ten times. J is TRBJ2-7 and V is TRBV2; tentatively, D is TRBD1 (6 bases). Trimming took off 8 bases at V and 4 bases at J, with 12 bases between the two ends. This CDR3 comprises 12 residues. Germline V lookup: CDR1 SNHLY, CDR2 FYNNEI. CDR3 sequence: CASGTNLYEQYF. CDR3 coding DNA: TGTGCCAGCGGGACAAATTTATACGAGCAGTACTTC.

There are many counts of this clonotype. This sequence joins TRBV6-1 and TRBJ1-1; a weak D match, TRBD1 (6 bases). The CDR3 totals 14 residues. Trimming cost V 6 bases and J 2 bases, with 13 bases left between them. CDR1 and CDR2 from the germline V gene are MNHNS and SASEGT. CDR3 in amino acids: CASSTDRRNTEAFF. Here the CDR3 DNA reads TGTGCCAGCAGCACAGACAGGAGAAACACTGAAGCTTTCTTT.